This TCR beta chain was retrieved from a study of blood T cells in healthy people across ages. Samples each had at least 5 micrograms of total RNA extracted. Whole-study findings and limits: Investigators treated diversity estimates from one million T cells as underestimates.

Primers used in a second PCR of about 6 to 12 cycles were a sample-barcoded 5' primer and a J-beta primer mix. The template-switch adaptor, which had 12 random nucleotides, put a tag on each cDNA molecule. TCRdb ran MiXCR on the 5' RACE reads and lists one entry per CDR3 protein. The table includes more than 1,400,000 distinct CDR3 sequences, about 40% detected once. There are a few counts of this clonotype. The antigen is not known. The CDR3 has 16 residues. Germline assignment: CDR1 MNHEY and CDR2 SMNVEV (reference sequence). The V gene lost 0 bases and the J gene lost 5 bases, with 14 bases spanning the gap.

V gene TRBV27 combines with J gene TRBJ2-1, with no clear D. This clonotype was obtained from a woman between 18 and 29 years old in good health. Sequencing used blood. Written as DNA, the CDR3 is TGTGCCAGCAGTTTATCCCGCAGGATTGTCCACAATGAGCAGTTCTTC. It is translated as CASSLSRRIVHNEQFF.